The T cell receptor (beta chain) under discussion was sequenced for a study of blood T cell repertoires in COVID-19. Across the whole study: COVID-19 samples, acute and convalescent, were from the United States, Italy and Spain. Sample material is recorded as cDNA or gDNA derived from T cells, B-cell-depleted T cells, or PBMCs.

In the original workflow: How many nucleated cells were present was estimated from reference gene primer amplification. TCRdb keeps only in-frame clones here, not all; method: immunoSEQ multiplex PCR. That table furnishes V, J and clone size, whereas the DNA furnished D and trimming. The sample shows approximately 200,000 clones, approximately 83% of them seen only once. This CDR3 region has 15 residues. The V gene lost 3 bases and the J gene lost 4 bases, with 18 bases spanning the gap. CDR1 is DFQATT and CDR2 is SNEGSKA in the germline V gene (reference sequence). Sequencing was performed on peripheral blood. The V gene is TRBV20-1, the J gene TRBJ2-5; weak D call: TRBD2 (6 bases). This clonotype was sampled from a man in his sixties with acute or convalescent COVID-19. The CDR3 loop reads CSASRRGRKSETQYF. The CDR3 DNA reads as TGCAGTGCTAGTCGACGTGGGAGGAAATCAGAGACCCAGTACTTC.